The next 30 T cell receptor beta chains were all read from a single sample in a study of shared clonotypes between healthy human individuals (dated by TCRdb to 2019 to 2021). The library relied on the immunoSEQ multiplex PCR assay. This immuneACCESS table, as held by TCRdb, lists in-frame sequences with V and J called but not all clones. Of the missing ones, under half trace to an unresolved V gene in checked studies; the others have no known cause. The sample yields under 2.5 million clones; 85% to 95% were counted once. The ten largest account for 0.37% of the sample. Sequenced: naive CD4+ T cells from PBMCs. Reading the label with the study, this specimen's cell subset or site is: CD45RA+ positively selected. Receptor source: a man in his late teens or twenties in good health. Some clones in this sample may be carry-over from other donors' samples.

This clone was observed once. The rearrangement uses TRBV6-5 and TRBJ2-7, with D possibly being TRBD1 (6 bases). The CDR3 is 15 residues long. The germline CDR1 and CDR2 sequences are MNHEY and SVGAGI. The ends were cut back, 0 bases at V and 6 bases at J, with 15 bases in the middle. In DNA, the CDR3 is TGTGCCAGCAGTTACTCCGGGACACCTGGCTTCGAGCAGTACTTC. This codes for CASSYSGTPGFEQYF.

For this clone: Other DNA sequences of this sample code for an identical CDR3. This chain connects TRBV5-1 to TRBJ2-7; D may match TRBD1 or TRBD2 (5 bases each). This CDR3 region has 14 residues. The germline gives CDR1 SGHRS, CDR2 YFSETQ. V was shortened by 0 bases and J by 0 bases, with 7 bases between the two germline ends. Written as DNA, the CDR3 is TGCGCCAGCAGCTTGGGTGGGACCTCCTACGAGCAGTACTTC. Its translation: CASSLGGTSYEQYF. Full variable domain (rest looked up from reference TRBV5-1 and TRBJ2-7): KAGVTQTPRYLIKTRGQQVTLSCSPISGHRSVSWYQQTPGQGLQFLFEYFSETQRNKGNFPGRFSGRQFSNSRSEMNVSTLELGDSALYLCASSLGGTSYEQYFGPGTRLTVT.

CDR3 in amino acids: CATSKGDYGYTF. Here the CDR3 DNA reads TGTGCCACAAGTAAGGGTGACTATGGCTACACCTTC. The chain combines TRBV5-4 with TRBJ1-2; no definite D call. CDR1 is SGHNT, CDR2 YYREEE, per germline (reference sequence). The CDR3 runs 12 residues. Deletions cut 9 bases from V and 3 bases from J, with 12 bases between. The full variable domain, rest sourced from reference TRBV5-4 and TRBJ1-2, is ETGVTQSPTHLIKTRGQQVTLRCSSQSGHNTVSWYQQALGQGPQFIFQYYREEENGRGNFPPRFSGLQFPNYSSELNVNALELDDSALYLCATSKGDYGYTFGSGTRLTVV.

The chain is built from TRBV5-1 and TRBJ2-2, with unresolved D. Trimming stripped 4 bases from V and 4 bases from J, with 11 bases between. The CDR3 has 14 amino acids. Germline V gene sequence: CDR1 SGHRS, CDR2 YFSETQ. The CDR3 here is CASSPTALTGELFF. CDR3 in DNA: TGCGCCAGCAGCCCGACCGCTCTCACCGGGGAGCTGTTTTTT.

This chain joins TRBV5-1 and TRBJ2-1; TRBD1 matches 9 bases. Trimming at V came to 0 bases and at J to 4 bases, leaving 5 bases not matched to a gene. Germline V gene sequence: CDR1 SGHRS, CDR2 YFSETQ. The CDR3 runs to 16 residues. The CDR3 DNA reads as TGCGCCAGCAGCTTGGAGGGGACAGGGACTTACAATGAGCAGTTCTTC. Protein product: CASSLEGTGTYNEQFF.

V gene TRBV7-3 combines with J gene TRBJ2-7, with 10 positions matching TRBD1. This CDR3 has 14 amino acids. Per the germline V gene, CDR1 is SGHTA and CDR2 is FQGTGA. V was pared by 5 bases and J by 4 bases, with 5 bases of the junction left unmatched. This CDR3 reads CASSPTGQGYEQYF. The CDR3 DNA reads TGTGCCAGCAGCCCAACGGGACAGGGGTACGAGCAGTACTTC.

About this clone: At one end the junction does not follow the germline gene, possibly because of a read error. CDR3 amino acids: CVSSEALQGAYYGYTF. Here the CDR3 DNA reads TGTGTCAGCAGTGAAGCGTTACAGGGGGCGTATTATGGCTACACCTTC. The V call is TRBV6-1, the J call TRBJ1-2; 9 bases match TRBD1. The CDR3 length is 16 residues. Looked up from germline, CDR1 is MNHNS and CDR2 is SASEGT.

In DNA, the CDR3 is TGTGCCAGCAGCTCGGGACATCCTAACTCTGGGGCCAACGTCCTGACTTTC. Translated, it gives CASSSGHPNSGANVLTF. This chain links TRBV5-4 with TRBJ2-6; a possible D gene is TRBD1 (6 bases). The V and J ends lost 3 bases and 0 bases respectively, with 13 bases between them. The CDR3 contains 17 residues. Germline-derived CDR1 and CDR2 are SGHNT and YYREEE (reference sequence).

The chain couples TRBV27 to TRBJ1-1; no firm D call. The CDR3 contains 13 residues. The ends were cut back, 6 bases at V and 4 bases at J, with 12 bases in the middle. The germline gives CDR1 MNHEY, CDR2 SMNVEV (reference sequence). In DNA form, the CDR3 reads TGTGCCAGCAGCAAACTCGGGAGCACTGAAGCTTTCTTT. This encodes CASSKLGSTEAFF.

To note about this clone: The sample holds other DNA sequences that translate to the same CDR3. The V and J genes are TRBV5-1 and TRBJ2-5, with D unclear. Germline CDR1 reads SGHRS; CDR2 reads YFSETQ. The CDR3 length is 12 residues. The ends were cut back, 2 bases at V and 4 bases at J, with 6 bases in the middle. The CDR3 here is CASSFGVETQYF. The CDR3 bases are TGCGCCAGCAGCTTTGGGGTAGAGACCCAGTACTTC.

The count of this clone is one. This chain uses TRBV5-5 with TRBJ1-2; D might be TRBD1 (5 bases). CDR1 is SGHKS, CDR2 YYEKEE, per germline (reference sequence). V was pared by 2 bases and J by 3 bases, with 8 bases between. This CDR3 comprises 13 residues. CDR3 protein: CASSLIGDYGYTF. Here the CDR3 DNA reads TGTGCCAGCAGCTTAATAGGGGACTATGGCTACACCTTC. The whole variable domain, filled in from reference TRBV5-5 and TRBJ1-2, reads DAGVTQSPTHLIKTRGQQVTLRCSPISGHKSVSWYQQVLGQGPQFIFQYYEKEERGRGNFPDRFSARQFPNYSSELNVNALLLGDSALYLCASSLIGDYGYTFGSGTRLTVV.

This chain links TRBV4-1 with TRBJ1-2; D is possibly TRBD1 (5 bases). Trimming pared 1 base from V and 6 bases from J, leaving 15 bases between. Germline loops: CDR1 MGHRA, CDR2 YSYEKL. There are 15 residues in the CDR3. CDR3 coding DNA: TGCGCCAGCAGCCAAGGTGGGGCAGGGCCCGATGGCTACACCTTC. Its translation: CASSQGGAGPDGYTF.

In its sample, this clone was seen once. The V and J genes are TRBV5-8 and TRBJ2-6, with 11 bases matching TRBD2. This CDR3 has 16 amino acids. Germline loops: CDR1 SGHTS, CDR2 YDEGEE. The ends lost 4 bases at V and 2 bases at J; junction bases unmatched: 2. The CDR3 DNA reads as TGTGCCAGCAGCACGGGACTAGCGGCTGGGGCCAACGTCCTGACTTTC. It translates to CASSTGLAAGANVLTF.

This chain joins TRBV11-2 and TRBJ2-7; 12 nucleotides agree with TRBD2. V shed 6 bases, J shed 2 bases, and the junction held 5 bases outside the gene matches. Per the germline V gene, CDR1 is SGHAT and CDR2 is FQNNGV. The CDR3 loop spans 15 amino acids. CDR3 sequence (DNA): TGTGCCAGCAGACTTGGACTAGCGGGAACCTACGAGCAGTACTTC. Translation: CASRLGLAGTYEQYF.

DNA for the CDR3: TGTGCCAGCAGCTTGGAGAGGAAGGGGGAGCTGTTTTTT. Its protein product is CASSLERKGELFF. The rearrangement links TRBV5-4 to TRBJ2-2; D uncertain. Trimming took 0 bases from V and 8 from J, leaving 8 bases between them. Germline CDR1 reads SGHNT; CDR2 reads YYREEE (reference sequence). The CDR3 covers 13 residues.

The chain uses TRBV7-9 and TRBJ2-3; 7 positions match TRBD1. V dropped 9 bases and J dropped 4; count of bases not matched to a gene: 10. The CDR3 contains 14 residues. Per germline, CDR1 SEHNR and CDR2 FQNEAQ (reference sequence). CDR3 amino acids: CASYRRQGADTQYF. DNA for the CDR3: TGTGCCAGTTATCGGCGGCAGGGGGCAGATACGCAGTATTTT.

The J gene is TRBJ1-1, the V gene TRBV23-1; D is uncertain. TRBV23-1 is designated an ORF whose function remains uncertain. The V end lost 9 bases, the J end lost 0 bases, and 8 bases lay between the germline ends. The CDR3 covers 12 residues. As DNA, the CDR3 is TGCGCCAGACAGTCTATGAACACTGAAGCTTTCTTT. Translated: CARQSMNTEAFF.

The chain is built from TRBV28 and TRBJ2-1; TRBD1 agrees at 7 bases. This CDR3 spans 15 amino acids. From germline, CDR1 is MDHEN and CDR2 SYDVKM. V trimming: 3 bases; J trimming: 2 bases; junction bases outside the gene matches: 4. The chain's CDR3 is CASSLFQGAYNEQFF. The CDR3 bases are TGTGCCAGCAGTTTGTTCCAGGGGGCCTACAATGAGCAGTTCTTC.

This sequence joins TRBV27 and TRBJ1-3; the D is unclear. The CDR3 is 14 residues long. Germline lookup yields CDR1 MNHEY and CDR2 SMNVEV (reference sequence). V was clipped by 8 bases and J by 3 bases, with 14 bases between them. The CDR3 sequence: CASRAGWGGNTIYF. Written as DNA, the CDR3 is TGTGCCAGCCGTGCGGGGTGGGGTGGAAACACCATATATTTT.

A note on this clone: Other DNA sequences within the sample encode an identical CDR3. The rearrangement uses TRBV6-1 and TRBJ2-2, with D perhaps assigned TRBD1 or TRBD2 (5 bases each). Between the trimmed V and J ends, which lost 4 bases and 6 bases, there was a span of 9 bases. CDR1 MNHNS and CDR2 SASEGT come from the germline V gene. The CDR3 has 13 amino acids. The CDR3 coding sequence is TGTGCCAGCAGTGGTCAGGGAGCCGGGGAGCTGTTTTTT. This codes for CASSGQGAGELFF.

The rearrangement links TRBV6-6 to TRBJ1-2, with TRBD1 matching 8 bases. Germline V lookup: CDR1 MNHNY, CDR2 SVGAGI (reference sequence). The J segment lost 8 bases and the V segment lost 2 bases, leaving 7 bases of the junction unmatched. The CDR3 is 14 residues long. CDR3 residues: CASSYTDRGGGYTF. The CDR3 bases are TGTGCCAGCAGTTACACTGACAGGGGAGGAGGCTACACCTTC.

The gene calls are TRBV4-1 and TRBJ2-1, with unresolved D. Per germline, CDR1 MGHRA and CDR2 YSYEKL. The CDR3 is made up of 13 amino acids. The germline V and J ends were trimmed by 2 bases and 1 base, with 3 bases remaining between them. CDR3: CASSQTSYNEQFF. The CDR3 DNA is TGCGCCAGCAGCCAAACTTCCTACAATGAGCAGTTCTTC.

V is TRBV5-4 and J is TRBJ2-3, with D perhaps TRBD2 (5 bases). Germline CDR1 SGHNT, CDR2 YYREEE (reference sequence). Trimming pared 4 bases from V and 1 base from J, leaving 19 bases between. The CDR3 covers 17 residues. In nucleotides, the CDR3 is TGTGCCAGCAGCCCCCGGGGATTGGGGTGGGGCACAGATACGCAGTATTTT. It encodes CASSPRGLGWGTDTQYF.

V usage is TRBV7-8 and J usage is TRBJ2-6; 11 nucleotides align to TRBD2. Trimming took 5 bases from V and 1 from J; bases not matched to a gene: 16. This CDR3 is built from 21 residues. Germline-derived CDR1 and CDR2 are SGHVS and FQNEAQ. The CDR3 DNA reads TGTGCCAGCAGCCCCAGACCGATGTTGCTAGCGGGAGGTTCTGGGGCCAACGTCCTGACTTTC. Protein: CASSPRPMLLAGGSGANVLTF.

This clone was detected once. J is TRBJ2-7 and V is TRBV18; D call uncertain. The length of the CDR3 is 14 residues. The germline V gene has CDR1 KGHSH and CDR2 LQKENI. V gave up 4 bases and J gave up 2 bases, with 12 bases separating them. The CDR3 loop is CASSLPLAPYEQYF. In DNA form, the CDR3 reads TGTGCCAGCTCACTACCTTTAGCTCCCTACGAGCAGTACTTC.

A single count supports this clone. J is TRBJ1-2 and V is TRBV7-2, with a possible D match to TRBD1 (5 bases). This CDR3 is 16 amino acids long. Per the germline V gene, CDR1 is SGHTA and CDR2 is FQGNSA. Between the trimmed V and J ends, which lost 2 bases and 2 bases, there was a span of 15 bases. CDR3 nucleotides: TGTGCCAGCAGCTTATTCCCGGGACCGCTAAACTATGGCTACACCTTC. It yields the protein CASSLFPGPLNYGYTF.

This chain links TRBV4-1 with TRBJ1-1; no definite D call. V was pared by 3 bases and J by 0 bases, with 8 bases between. The CDR3 loop spans 14 amino acids. Germline V lookup: CDR1 MGHRA, CDR2 YSYEKL. The CDR3 spells CASSQQSVNTEAFF. CDR3 in DNA: TGCGCCAGCAGCCAGCAATCGGTGAACACTGAAGCTTTCTTT.

A remark on this clone: This same CDR3 is encoded by further DNA sequences in the sample. This chain connects TRBV27 to TRBJ2-7, with TRBD1 matching over 9 bases. Germline CDR1 is MNHEY and CDR2 is SMNVEV (reference sequence). Trimming at V came to 6 bases and at J to 7 bases, leaving 10 bases not matched to a gene. This CDR3 spans 14 amino acids. CDR3 amino acids: CASSPGQGVGEQYF. The CDR3 nucleotides are TGTGCCAGCAGCCCGGGACAGGGAGTCGGAGAGCAGTACTTC.

The V gene is TRBV5-1, the J gene TRBJ2-2; 10 nucleotides match TRBD2. Germline lookup yields CDR1 SGHRS and CDR2 YFSETQ. V trimming: 1 base; J trimming: 4 bases; junction bases outside the gene matches: 13. CDR3 length: 19 amino acids. The DNA for the CDR3 is TGCGCCAGCAGCTTGTACTCTAGCGGGAGTCCCGTAGGCACCGGGGAGCTGTTTTTT. This translates into CASSLYSSGSPVGTGELFF.

The chain is built from TRBV5-1 and TRBJ2-5, with a possible D match to TRBD2 (6 bases). The germline CDR1 and CDR2 sequences are SGHRS and YFSETQ. Trimming left V 4 bases short and J 1 base short, with 17 bases between. The CDR3 sequence is 16 residues long. The CDR3 DNA sequence: TGCGCCAGCAGCGCGGCCGGCGGGAAGACCCAAGAGACCCAGTACTTC. As protein: CASSAAGGKTQETQYF.